Detailed here is one TCR beta chain. This clonotype was counted many times. No antigen is known for it. Base qualities are not provided; no much larger clone lies one nucleotide away. From cysteine to phenylalanine, the CDR3 is 17 amino acids long. Left in the record is the CDR3 DNA by itself, 51 bases read in frame from the first base. V loses 3 bases, J loses 6 bases, and the germline ends lie 21 bases apart. Via the germline V gene, CDR1 is MDHEN and CDR2 SYDVKM. The data were taken from a study of breast tumors, draining lymph nodes, adjacent tissues (dated by TCRdb to the mid-2010s). About the investigation overall: The study compared TCR beta repertoires across tumor, adjacent nontumor tissue and axillary lymph nodes from breast cancer patients. In human breast cancer, the study set out to assess how tumor, surrounding tissue and draining lymph node repertoires relate to one another and whether T cells might be exchanged between them.

Sequenced on an Illumina HiSeq 2000. TCR beta chain libraries were generated by multiplex PCR amplification. The amplified TCR beta chain products were analyzed by high-throughput sequencing. TCRdb reprocessed the public reads (quality trimming at Q25 with fastp, clone calling with MiXCR) and kept in-frame beta chains. Each CDR3 protein appears once, grouped with its most common genes and DNA. Present in this sample are 160,000 or so distinct CDR3 sequences, about 33% of which were seen just once. The ten largest clones take up less than 4% of the sample. Findings and caveats that apply to the study as a whole: The data were considered consistent with the idea that most tumor T cells come from the lymph node and then expand in tumor tissue. Tumor and nontumor tissue repertoires were found to be significantly more similar in luminal-like than in basal-like breast cancer. Tumor T-cell repertoires showed less diversity than lymph node repertoires and more diversity than nontumor tissue repertoires, and tumor T-cell repertoires showed preferential V and J gene usage. The conclusion that tumor T cells originate in lymph nodes was presented as consistent with a hypothesis rather than as directly demonstrated.

The lymph node samples were taken from the axillary draining lymph nodes of breast cancer patients. The sequence links TRBV28 to TRBJ1-5; 5 matching bases give a weak D call of TRBD1. The sequencing sample was made of axillary lymph node tissue. This clonotype was obtained from a female donor with breast cancer. Some clones in this sample may be carry-over from other donors' samples. At the DNA level, the sequence is TGTGCCAGCAGTTTCCCCGACAGACGAGAACCTAGTCAGCCCCAGCATTTT. Its protein reads: CASSFPDRREPSQPQHF.